Following are 8 T cell receptor beta chains from one sample sequenced in a study of shared clonotypes between healthy human individuals. CD45RO-negative cells were positively selected for CCR7, leaving out terminally differentiated effector memory CD45RA+ cells. The protocol was immunoSEQ multiplex PCR, while the TCRdb copy is restricted to in-frame clones and leaves out a portion. This table has roughly 1,800,000 clones, 85% to 95% appearing once. Material for sequencing was naive CD8+ T cells sorted from blood. The receptors originated from a man between 18 and 35 years old in good health.

This clone was observed at least ten times. Other DNA sequences of this sample code for an identical CDR3. The chain couples TRBV10-2 to TRBJ2-7; D is undetermined. Germline CDR1 reads WSHSY; CDR2 reads SAAADI. This CDR3 contains 11 residues. V lost 0 bases and J lost 3, with 0 bases in between. CDR3 nucleotides: TGCGCCAGCAGTGAGTCCTACGAGCAGTACTTC. This codes for CASSESYEQYF.

This chain connects TRBV4-3 to TRBJ1-1; D is undetermined. This CDR3 has 16 amino acids. Germline V gene lookup returns CDR1 LGHNA and CDR2 YSLEER. The V and J ends lost 1 base and 2 bases respectively, with 14 bases between them. CDR3 DNA sequence: TGCGCCAGCAGCCAAGGCTGGAGGCACGGAAACACTGAAGCTTTCTTT. Translation gives CASSQGWRHGNTEAFF.

The rearrangement joins TRBV4-3 to TRBJ2-1, with 9 bases fitting TRBD2. Germline CDR1 and CDR2: LGHNA and YSLEER. The CDR3 is made up of 16 amino acids. After removal of 0 bases from V and 7 bases from J, the junction contained 7 bases not matched to a gene. DNA of the CDR3: TGCGCCAGCAGCCAAGATCAAGCGGGAGGACAAAATGAGCAGTTCTTC. It encodes CASSQDQAGGQNEQFF.

The J gene is TRBJ2-7, the V gene TRBV27, with 7 bases aligning to TRBD1. The CDR3 covers 16 residues. V shed 0 bases, J shed 2 bases, and the junction held 7 bases outside the gene matches. CDR1 and CDR2 (germline): MNHEY, SMNVEV (reference sequence). CDR3 amino acids: CASSLSPGQTTYEQYF. The CDR3 DNA is TGTGCCAGCAGTTTATCTCCGGGACAGACAACCTACGAGCAGTACTTC.

This clone showed up just once. With a much larger clone just one base away, this may be a read error. The chain uses TRBV4-3 and TRBJ1-1; no definite D call. V was shortened by 4 bases and J by 0 bases, with 6 bases between the two germline ends. Germline V gene sequence: CDR1 LGHNA, CDR2 YSLEER. The length of the CDR3 is 13 residues. As DNA, the CDR3 is TGCGCCAGCAGCCCCGTAATGAACACTGAAGCTTTCTTT. It encodes CASSPVMNTEAFF.

The chain employs TRBV9 and TRBJ2-7; TRBD2 matches 9 bases. The ends lost 0 bases at V and 3 bases at J; junction bases unmatched: 4. Germline V CDR1 and CDR2: SGDLS, YYNGEE. The CDR3 loop spans 15 amino acids. CDR3 coding DNA: TGTGCCAGCAGCGTAGGGGTAGCGGGAGACTACGAGCAGTACTTC. Its protein is CASSVGVAGDYEQYF.

The rearrangement joins TRBV6-1 to TRBJ1-4; D is ambiguous. The CDR3 runs to 15 residues. Germline V gene data show CDR1 as MNHNS and CDR2 as SASEGT. Trimming stripped 0 bases from V and 7 bases from J, with 12 bases between. The CDR3 region is CASSEALDPREKLFF. The CDR3, as DNA: TGTGCCAGCAGTGAAGCTTTGGACCCCCGTGAAAAACTGTTTTTT.

This rearrangement joins TRBV7-9 to TRBJ2-5, with TRBD1 identical over 8 bases. Losses at the gene ends were 5 bases for V and 5 bases for J; bases not matched to a gene: 7. This CDR3 has 14 amino acids. CDR1 is SEHNR, CDR2 FQNEAQ, per germline (reference sequence). This CDR3 reads CASSMRTGKETQYF. In DNA form, the CDR3 reads TGTGCCAGCAGCATGAGGACAGGGAAGGAGACCCAGTACTTC.